The present TCR beta chain was sequenced within a study of blood T cell repertoires in COVID-19. Looking at the study overall: From T cells, B-cell-depleted T cells, or PBMCs came the material, which was cDNA or gDNA.

The length of the CDR3 is 17 residues. Sequencing was performed with immunoSEQ multiplex PCR; in TCRdb, only in-frame clones are kept and a portion is missing. Seen here are a few hundred thousand clones, roughly nine tenths observed once, and the top ten hold around 9.5%. The receptor's source is a man in his forties who had recovered from COVID-19. This chain joins TRBV21-1 and TRBJ2-3; the table's D call TRBD1 went unverified against the DNA. TRBV21-1 is a known pseudogene. Source material: peripheral blood. CDR3 coding DNA: TGTGCCAGCAGCAAAAACAAGTTGACAGGGGGCACAGATACGCAGTATTTT. This codes for CASSKNKLTGGTDTQYF.